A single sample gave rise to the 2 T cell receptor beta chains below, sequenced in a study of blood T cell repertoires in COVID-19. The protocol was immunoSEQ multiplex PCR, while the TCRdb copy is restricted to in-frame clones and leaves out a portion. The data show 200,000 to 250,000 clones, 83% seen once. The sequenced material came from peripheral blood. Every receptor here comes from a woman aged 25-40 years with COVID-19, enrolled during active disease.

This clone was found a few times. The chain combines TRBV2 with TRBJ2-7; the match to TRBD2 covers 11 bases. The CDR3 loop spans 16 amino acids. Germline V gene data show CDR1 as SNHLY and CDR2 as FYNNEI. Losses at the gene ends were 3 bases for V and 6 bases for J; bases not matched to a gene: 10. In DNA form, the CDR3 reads TGTGCCAGCAGTGATCGAGGGCTAGCGGGAGGAGGCGAGCAGTACTTC. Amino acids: CASSDRGLAGGGEQYF.

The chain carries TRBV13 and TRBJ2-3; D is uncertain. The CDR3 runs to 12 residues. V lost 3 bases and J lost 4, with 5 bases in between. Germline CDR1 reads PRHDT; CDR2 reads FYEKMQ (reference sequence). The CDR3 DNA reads TGTGCCAGCAGCTTCTACGCAGATACGCAGTATTTT. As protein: CASSFYADTQYF.